This TCR beta chain was sequenced for a study of a mutant IDH1 vaccine in newly diagnosed glioma. Study-wide background: In weeks 1, 3, 5, 7, 11, 15, 19 and 23, patients were vaccinated. The initiation of vaccination occurred 4-6 weeks after radiotherapy alone, or with temozolomide cycles. Previous treatment comprised radiotherapy, temozolomide, or both, mostly both. Regarding the study as a whole: Most patients, 90% to 95%, showed vaccine-induced immune responses.

As to time point: week 11, during vaccination. The study gave 300 ug of mutant IDH1 20-mer peptide per vaccine dose, with topical imiquimod. This CDR3 has 16 residues. The V gene's germline CDR1 is MNHEY and CDR2 SVGAGI. Trimming cost V 2 bases and J 6 bases, with 17 bases left between them. As regards this clone: Its antigen remains unidentified.

The repertoire was sequenced with immunoSEQ multiplex PCR; TCRdb's copy has only in-frame clones and lacks some. This table has about 64,000 clones, roughly 80% appearing once. This receptor was obtained from a woman between 45 and 60 years old with glioma. The chain joins TRBV6-5 to TRBJ1-5; D perhaps matches TRBD1 (6 bases). Sequenced here: PBMCs, sampled from a glioma patient whose treatment included an IDH1 peptide vaccine. Written as DNA, the CDR3 is TGTGCCAGCAGTTACGCTCCACCGAGAGGGGGTCAGCCCCAGCATTTT. Its translation is CASSYAPPRGGQPQHF.